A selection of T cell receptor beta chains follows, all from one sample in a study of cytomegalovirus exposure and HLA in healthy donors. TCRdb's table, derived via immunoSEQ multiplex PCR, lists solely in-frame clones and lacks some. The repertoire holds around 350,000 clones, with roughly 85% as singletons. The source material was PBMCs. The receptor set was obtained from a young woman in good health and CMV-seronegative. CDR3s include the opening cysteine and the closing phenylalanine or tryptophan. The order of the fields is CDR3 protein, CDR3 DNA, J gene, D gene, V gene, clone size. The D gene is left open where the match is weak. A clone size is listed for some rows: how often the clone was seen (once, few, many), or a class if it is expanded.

CASSRDINYEQYF | TGTGCCAGCAGCCGGGACATCAACTACGAGCAGTACTTC | TRBJ2-7 | - | TRBV27 | -
CASSWDTTNSGNTIYF | TGTGCCAGCAGTTGGGACACCACCAACTCTGGAAACACCATATATTTT | TRBJ1-3 | - | TRBV6-6 | -
CASSLVGPGNYGYTF | TGTGCCAGCAGCTTAGTGGGTCCAGGGAACTATGGCTACACCTTC | TRBJ1-2 | - | TRBV7-2 | -
CASSPTGAYEQYF | TGCGCCAGCAGCCCGACAGGGGCATACGAGCAGTACTTC | TRBJ2-7 | TRBD1 | TRBV5-1 | -
CASSLAESQYF | TGTGCCAGCAGTTTAGCTGAGTCCCAGTATTTT | TRBJ2-3 | - | TRBV6-1 | -
CASSEGLAGANNEQFF | TGTGCCAGCAGCGAGGGACTAGCGGGAGCGAACAATGAGCAGTTCTTC | TRBJ2-1 | TRBD2 | TRBV27 | once
CASSPQGARREKLFF | TGTGCCAGCAGCCCGCAAGGGGCCCGCAGGGAAAAACTGTTTTTT | TRBJ1-4 | - | TRBV7-9 | -
CASSYSTGQETQYF | TGTGCCAGCAGTTACTCGACCGGGCAAGAGACCCAGTACTTC | TRBJ2-5 | - | TRBV6-5 | -
CASSPPGGRGNQPQHF | TGTGCCAGCAGCCCTCCGGGGGGAAGGGGCAATCAGCCCCAGCATTTT | TRBJ1-5 | - | TRBV2 | -
CASSHLGAGVYEQYF | TGCGCCAGCAGCCACCTTGGGGCTGGAGTCTACGAGCAGTACTTC | TRBJ2-7 | - | TRBV4-1 | -
CASSPPGLGYNEQFF | TGTGCCAGCAGTCCGCCGGGACTCGGATACAATGAGCAGTTCTTC | TRBJ2-1 | - | TRBV28 | once